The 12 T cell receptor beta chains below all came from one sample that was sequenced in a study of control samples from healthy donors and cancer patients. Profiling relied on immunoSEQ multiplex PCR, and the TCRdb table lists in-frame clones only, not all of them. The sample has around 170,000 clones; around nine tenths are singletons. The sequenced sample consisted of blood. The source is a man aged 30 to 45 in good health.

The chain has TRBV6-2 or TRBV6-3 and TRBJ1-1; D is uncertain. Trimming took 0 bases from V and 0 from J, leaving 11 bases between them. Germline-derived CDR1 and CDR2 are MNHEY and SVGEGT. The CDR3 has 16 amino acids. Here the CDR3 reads CASSYSPRNLNTEAFF. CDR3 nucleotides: TGTGCCAGCAGTTACTCGCCCCGCAATTTGAACACTGAAGCTTTCTTT.

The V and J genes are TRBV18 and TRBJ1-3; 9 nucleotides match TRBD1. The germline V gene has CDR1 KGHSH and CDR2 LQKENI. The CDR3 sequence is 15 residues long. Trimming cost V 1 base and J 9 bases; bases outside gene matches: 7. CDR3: CASSPLRQGDVTIYF. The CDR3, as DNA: TGTGCCAGCTCACCACTCCGACAGGGGGATGTCACCATATATTTT.

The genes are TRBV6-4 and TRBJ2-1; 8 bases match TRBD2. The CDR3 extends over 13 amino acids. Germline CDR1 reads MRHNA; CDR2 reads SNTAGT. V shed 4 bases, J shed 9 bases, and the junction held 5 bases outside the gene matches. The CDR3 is CASSVGTSGEQFF. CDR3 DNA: TGTGCCAGCAGTGTGGGGACTAGTGGTGAGCAGTTCTTC.

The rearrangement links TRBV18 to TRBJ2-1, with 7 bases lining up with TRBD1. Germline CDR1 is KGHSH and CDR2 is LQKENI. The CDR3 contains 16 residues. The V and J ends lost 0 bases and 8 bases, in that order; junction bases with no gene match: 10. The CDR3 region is CASSPPDRGRRDEQFF. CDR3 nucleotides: TGTGCCAGCTCACCACCGGATAGGGGGCGCCGCGATGAGCAGTTCTTC.

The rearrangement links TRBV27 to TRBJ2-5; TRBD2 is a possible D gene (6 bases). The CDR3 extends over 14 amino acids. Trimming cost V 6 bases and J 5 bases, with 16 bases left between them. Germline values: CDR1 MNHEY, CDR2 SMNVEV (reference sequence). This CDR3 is CASSSPRGTETQYF. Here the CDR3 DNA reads TGTGCCAGCAGCTCCCCTCGGGGGACGGAGACCCAGTACTTC.

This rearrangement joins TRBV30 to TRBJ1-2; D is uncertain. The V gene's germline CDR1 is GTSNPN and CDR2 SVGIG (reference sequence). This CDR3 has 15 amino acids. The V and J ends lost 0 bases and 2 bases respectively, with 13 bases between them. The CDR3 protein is CAWSVTGLSNYGYTF. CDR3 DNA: TGTGCCTGGAGTGTAACGGGGTTGTCCAACTATGGCTACACCTTC.

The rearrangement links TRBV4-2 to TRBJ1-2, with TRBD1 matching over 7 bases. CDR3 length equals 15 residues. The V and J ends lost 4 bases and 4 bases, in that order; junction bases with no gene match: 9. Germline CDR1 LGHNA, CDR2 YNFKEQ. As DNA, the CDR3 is TGTGCCAGCAGCCTCGCCAGGGGGGGGGCCTATGGCTACACCTTC. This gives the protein CASSLARGGAYGYTF.

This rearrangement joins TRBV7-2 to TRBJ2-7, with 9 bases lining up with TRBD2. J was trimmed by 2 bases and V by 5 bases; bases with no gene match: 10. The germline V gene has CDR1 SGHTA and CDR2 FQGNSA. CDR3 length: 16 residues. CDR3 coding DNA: TGTGCCAGCAGCCCCCCCCGCGCTAGCGGGGCCTACGAGCAGTACTTC. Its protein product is CASSPPRASGAYEQYF.

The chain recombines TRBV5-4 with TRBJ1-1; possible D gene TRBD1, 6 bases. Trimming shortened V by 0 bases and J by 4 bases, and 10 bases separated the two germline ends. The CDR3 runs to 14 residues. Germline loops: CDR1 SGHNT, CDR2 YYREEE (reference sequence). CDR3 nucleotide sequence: TGTGCCAGCAGCTTGGCCTCCAGGGGCACTGAAGCTTTCTTT. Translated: CASSLASRGTEAFF.

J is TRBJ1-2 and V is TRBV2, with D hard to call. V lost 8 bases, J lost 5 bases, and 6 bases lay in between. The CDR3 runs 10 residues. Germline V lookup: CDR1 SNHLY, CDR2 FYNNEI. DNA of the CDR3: TGTGCCAGCTACAGTTATGGCTACACCTTC. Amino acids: CASYSYGYTF.

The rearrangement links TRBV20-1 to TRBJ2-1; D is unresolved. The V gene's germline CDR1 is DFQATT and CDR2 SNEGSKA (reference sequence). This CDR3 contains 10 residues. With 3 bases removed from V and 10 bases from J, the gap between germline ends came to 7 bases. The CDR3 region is CSASEEEQFF. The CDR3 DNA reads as TGCAGTGCTAGTGAAGAGGAGCAGTTCTTC.

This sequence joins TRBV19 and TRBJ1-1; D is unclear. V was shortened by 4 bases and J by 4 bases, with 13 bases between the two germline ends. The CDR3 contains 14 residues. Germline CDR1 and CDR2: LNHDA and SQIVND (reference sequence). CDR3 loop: CASSKDSGITEAFF. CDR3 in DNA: TGTGCCAGTAGTAAAGATTCAGGAATCACTGAAGCTTTCTTT.